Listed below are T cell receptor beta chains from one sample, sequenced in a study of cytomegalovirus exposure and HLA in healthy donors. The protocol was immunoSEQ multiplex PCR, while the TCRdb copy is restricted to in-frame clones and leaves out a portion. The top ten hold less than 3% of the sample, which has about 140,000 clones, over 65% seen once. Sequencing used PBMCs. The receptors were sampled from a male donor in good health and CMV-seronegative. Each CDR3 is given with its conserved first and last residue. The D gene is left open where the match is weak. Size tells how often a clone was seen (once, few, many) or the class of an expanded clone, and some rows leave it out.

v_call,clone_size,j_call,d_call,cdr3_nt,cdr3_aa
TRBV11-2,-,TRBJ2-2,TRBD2,TGTGCCAGCAGCTTAGGTAGCGGGAGGCCAGGGAACACCGGGGAGCTGTTTTTT,CASSLGSGRPGNTGELFF
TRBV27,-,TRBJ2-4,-,TGTGCCAGCAGCACTACTCCAGGGTACATTCAGTACTTC,CASSTTPGYIQYF
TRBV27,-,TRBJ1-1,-,TGTGCCAGCAGTTTAATGGCAGGATCTGAAGCTTTCTTT,CASSLMAGSEAFF
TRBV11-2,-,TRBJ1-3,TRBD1,TGTGCCAGCCGCAGGGGGCCACCTGGAAACACCATATATTTT,CASRRGPPGNTIYF
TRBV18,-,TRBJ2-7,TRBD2,TGTGCCAGCTCACCACTAGCGGGGTCCTACGAGCAGTACTTC,CASSPLAGSYEQYF
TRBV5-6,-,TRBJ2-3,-,TGTGCCAGCAGCTCCGGCCAGGGATCAGATACGCAGTATTTT,CASSSGQGSDTQYF
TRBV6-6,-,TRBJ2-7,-,TGTGCCAGCAGTTACTCGACCGCAGGGTTGCAGTACTTC,CASSYSTAGLQYF
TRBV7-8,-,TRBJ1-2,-,TGTGCCAGCAGCTTAGGAAGACAGCGAGATTCATCAGACTATGGCTACACCTTC,CASSLGRQRDSSDYGYTF
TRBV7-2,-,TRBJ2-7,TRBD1,TGTGCCAGCAGCCAAAGGACAGGGGACTACGAGCAGTACTTC,CASSQRTGDYEQYF
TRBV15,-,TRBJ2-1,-,TGTGCCACCAGCATTTTAGCCGAGGGTTACAATGAGCAGTTCTTC,CATSILAEGYNEQFF
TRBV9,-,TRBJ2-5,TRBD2,TGTGCCAGCAGCGTACCATTGGAGGGAGGGCCGAGGCCGGAGGAAGAGACCCAGTACTTC,CASSVPLEGGPRPEEETQYF
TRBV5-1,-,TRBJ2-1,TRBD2,TGCGCCAGCGGTACCTTAGCGGGACGGAATGAGCAGTTCTTC,CASGTLAGRNEQFF
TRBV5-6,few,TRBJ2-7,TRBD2,TGTGCCAGCAGCTCTTATGGCGGGAGTCGTGAGCAGTACTTC,CASSSYGGSREQYF
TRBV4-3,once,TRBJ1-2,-,TGCGCCAGCAGCCAGTCCCTGAACTCCAACTATGGCTACACCTTC,CASSQSLNSNYGYTF